The clone carrying this T cell receptor beta chain was seen just once. Its antigen is still unknown. This CDR3 is also generated by other DNA sequences in the sample. This CDR3 is built from 11 residues. Trimming removed 5 bases at V and 3 bases at J, with 5 bases between. The germline V gene encodes CDR1 KGHSH and CDR2 LQKENI. Profiled with immunoSEQ multiplex PCR; TCRdb holds only in-frame clones, not every one. This table has 150,000 to 200,000 clones, 55% to 85% appearing once. Investigators sourced around 2 micrograms of genomic DNA from cryopreserved PBMCs for TCR beta libraries. This sample was included in a study of cytotoxic CD8 clonotypes in ibrutinib-treated CLL. The wider study: Response was recorded as partial in around 25 patients and complete in 2; at median 68 months, around 15 remained remitted and approximately twelve had progressed.

Overall study results and limits: The clonality went up when patients responded to ibrutinib and dropped back toward baseline at progression. Pretreatment clonality was elevated relative to age-matched healthy donors and paralleled circulating CD8+ T-cell counts.

V is TRBV18 and J is TRBJ2-7; D is unclear. The origin of this receptor is a human donor with chronic lymphocytic leukemia. The starting material was PBMCs, obtained after 24 months of ibrutinib treatment. CDR3 coding DNA: TGTGCCAGCTCATCGGACTACGAGCAGTACTTC. Its protein product is CASSSDYEQYF.